This T cell receptor beta chain was captured by sequencing in a study of blood T cell repertoires in COVID-19. Study context: Samples representing acute and convalescent COVID-19 were sourced from the United States, Italy and Spain. Nucleic acid was either cDNA or gDNA, and it came from T cells, B-cell-depleted T cells, or PBMCs.

As processed by the authors: Reference gene primers were amplified, and this amplification served to estimate nucleated cell counts. Clones were sequenced by immunoSEQ multiplex PCR, and TCRdb holds only the in-frame ones, with some missing. That table gives V, J and clone size, and the DNA gave D and trimming. The sample has some 150,000 clones, roughly 82% seen once; the top ten hold about 2%. The table lists this clone with a count of one. V was clipped by 3 bases and J by 3 bases, with 12 bases between them. The CDR3 is 14 residues long. Per germline, CDR1 KGHSH and CDR2 LQKENI. This clonotype was obtained from a man between 70 and 80 years old with acute or convalescent COVID-19. Sequencing input: peripheral blood. V gene TRBV18 combines with J gene TRBJ2-7, with TRBD1 as a possible D gene (6 bases). The DNA of the CDR3 is TGTGCCAGCTCACCTTTGGGACACTTCTACGAGCAGTACTTC. This encodes CASSPLGHFYEQYF.